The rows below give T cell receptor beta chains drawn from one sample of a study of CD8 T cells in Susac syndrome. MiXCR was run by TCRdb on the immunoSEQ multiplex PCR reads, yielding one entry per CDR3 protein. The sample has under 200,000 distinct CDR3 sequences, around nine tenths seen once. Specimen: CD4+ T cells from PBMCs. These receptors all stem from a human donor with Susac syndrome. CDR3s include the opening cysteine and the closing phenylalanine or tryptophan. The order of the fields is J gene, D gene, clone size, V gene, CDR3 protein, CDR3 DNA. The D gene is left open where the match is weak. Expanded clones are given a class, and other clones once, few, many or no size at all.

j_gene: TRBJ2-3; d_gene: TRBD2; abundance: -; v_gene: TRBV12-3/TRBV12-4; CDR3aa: CASKRLAGEDTQYF; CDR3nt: TGTGCCAGCAAAAGACTAGCGGGGGAAGATACGCAGTATTTT
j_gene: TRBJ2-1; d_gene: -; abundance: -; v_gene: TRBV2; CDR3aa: CASQVGDYNEQFF; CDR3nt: TGTGCCAGCCAGGTGGGAGACTACAATGAGCAGTTCTTC
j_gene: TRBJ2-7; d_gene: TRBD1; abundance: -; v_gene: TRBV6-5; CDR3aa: CASSYFGQEAYEQYF; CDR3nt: TGTGCCAGCAGTTACTTCGGACAGGAAGCCTACGAGCAGTACTTC
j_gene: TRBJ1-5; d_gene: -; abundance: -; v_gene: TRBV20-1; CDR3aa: CSARDGSGTGNQPQHF; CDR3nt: TGCAGTGCTAGAGATGGTTCAGGGACGGGCAATCAGCCCCAGCATTTT
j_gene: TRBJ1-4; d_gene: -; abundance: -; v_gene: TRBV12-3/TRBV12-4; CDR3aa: CASRQGGLQKLFF; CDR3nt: TGTGCCAGCAGACAGGGAGGATTGCAAAAACTGTTTTTT
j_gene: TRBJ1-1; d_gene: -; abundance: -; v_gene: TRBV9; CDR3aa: CASSVEWGASTEAFF; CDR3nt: TGTGCCAGCAGCGTAGAGTGGGGAGCGAGCACTGAAGCTTTCTTT
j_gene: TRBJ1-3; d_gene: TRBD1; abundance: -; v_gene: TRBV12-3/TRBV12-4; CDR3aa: CASSLGQGGIYF; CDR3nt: TGTGCCAGCAGTTTGGGCCAGGGGGGCATATATTTT
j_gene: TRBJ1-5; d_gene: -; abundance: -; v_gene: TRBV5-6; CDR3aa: CASSMNRVGSNQPQHF; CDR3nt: TGTGCCAGCAGCATGAACAGGGTCGGGAGCAATCAGCCCCAGCATTTT
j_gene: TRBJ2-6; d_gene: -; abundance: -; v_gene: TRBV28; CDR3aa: CASSLQTQRSGANVLTF; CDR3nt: TGTGCCAGCAGTTTACAGACCCAGAGATCTGGGGCCAACGTCCTGACTTTC
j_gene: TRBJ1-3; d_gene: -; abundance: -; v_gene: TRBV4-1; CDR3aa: CASSQDALSGNTIYF; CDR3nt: TGCGCCAGCAGCCAAGATGCCCTCTCTGGAAACACCATATATTTT
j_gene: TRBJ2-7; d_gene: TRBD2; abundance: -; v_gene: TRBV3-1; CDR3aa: CASATGTSGIHEQYF; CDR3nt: TGTGCCAGCGCGACCGGGACTAGCGGGATCCACGAGCAGTACTTC
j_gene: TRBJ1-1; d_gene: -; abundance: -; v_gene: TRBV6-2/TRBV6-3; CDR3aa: CASSYEAWRTEAFF; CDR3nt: TGTGCCAGCAGTTACGAAGCCTGGCGGACTGAAGCTTTCTTT
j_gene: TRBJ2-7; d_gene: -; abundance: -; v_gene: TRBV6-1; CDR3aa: CASSEWDTGYEQYF; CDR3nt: TGTGCCAGCAGTGAATGGGACACCGGCTACGAGCAGTACTTC
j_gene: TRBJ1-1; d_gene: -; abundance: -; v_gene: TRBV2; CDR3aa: CASSRGENTEAFF; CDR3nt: TGTGCCAGCAGCCGTGGGGAGAACACTGAAGCTTTCTTT
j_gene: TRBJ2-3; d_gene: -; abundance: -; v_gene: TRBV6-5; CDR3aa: CASSYKHLDTQYF; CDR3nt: TGTGCCAGCAGTTATAAACACCTTGATACGCAGTATTTT
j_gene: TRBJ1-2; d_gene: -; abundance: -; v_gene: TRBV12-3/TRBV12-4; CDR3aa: CASSLGSQGIGGYTF; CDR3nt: TGTGCCAGCAGTTTAGGTTCGCAGGGGATTGGTGGCTACACCTTC
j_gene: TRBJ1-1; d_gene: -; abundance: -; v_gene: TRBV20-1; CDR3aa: CSARDHTVSEAFF; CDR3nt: TGCAGTGCTAGAGATCATACAGTCTCTGAAGCTTTCTTT
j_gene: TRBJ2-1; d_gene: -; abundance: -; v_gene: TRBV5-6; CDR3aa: CASSFGTLRENKQFF; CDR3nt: TGTGCCAGCAGCTTTGGTACGCTCAGGGAAAATAAGCAGTTCTTC
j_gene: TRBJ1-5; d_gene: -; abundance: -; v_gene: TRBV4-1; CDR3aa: CASSRINSGDQPQHF; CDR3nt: TGCGCCAGCAGCCGAATTAACTCGGGTGATCAGCCCCAGCATTTT
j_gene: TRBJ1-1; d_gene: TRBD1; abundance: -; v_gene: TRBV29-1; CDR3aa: CSVDGQGGTEAFF; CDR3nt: TGCAGCGTCGATGGACAGGGAGGGACTGAAGCTTTCTTT
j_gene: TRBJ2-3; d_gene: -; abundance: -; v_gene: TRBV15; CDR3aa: CATSRDIGTPTDTQYF; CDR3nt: TGTGCCACCAGCAGAGATATAGGGACTCCCACAGATACGCAGTATTTT
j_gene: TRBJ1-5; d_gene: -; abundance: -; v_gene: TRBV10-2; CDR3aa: CASSESTDSNQPQHF; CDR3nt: TGCGCCAGCAGTGAGTCAACGGATAGCAATCAGCCCCAGCATTTT
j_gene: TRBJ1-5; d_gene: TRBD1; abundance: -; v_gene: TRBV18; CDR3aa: CASSPRDREYQPQHF; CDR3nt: TGTGCCAGCTCACCGAGGGACAGGGAATATCAGCCCCAGCATTTT
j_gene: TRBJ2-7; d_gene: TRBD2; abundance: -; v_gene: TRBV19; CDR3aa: CASSTKGTSGSYEQYF; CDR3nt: TGTGCCAGTAGTACGAAAGGGACTAGCGGTTCCTACGAGCAGTACTTC
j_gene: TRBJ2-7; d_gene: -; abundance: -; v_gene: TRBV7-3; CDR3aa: CASSPEYPQRTSYEQYF; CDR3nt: TGTGCCAGCAGCCCCGAGTACCCCCAGCGCACCTCCTACGAGCAGTACTTC
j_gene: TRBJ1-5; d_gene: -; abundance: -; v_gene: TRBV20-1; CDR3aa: CSARLGTNQPQHF; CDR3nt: TGCAGTGCTAGATTGGGGACCAATCAGCCCCAGCATTTT
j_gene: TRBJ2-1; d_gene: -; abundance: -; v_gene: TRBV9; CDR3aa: CASSHGSSGKYNEQFF; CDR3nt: TGTGCCAGCAGCCACGGCTCCAGCGGAAAATACAATGAGCAGTTCTTC
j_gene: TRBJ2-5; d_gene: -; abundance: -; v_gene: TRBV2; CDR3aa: CASSPRGGPETQYF; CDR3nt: TGTGCCAGCAGCCCCAGGGGGGGCCCAGAGACCCAGTACTTC
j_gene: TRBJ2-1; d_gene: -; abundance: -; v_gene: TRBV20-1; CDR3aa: CSARGNNEQFF; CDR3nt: TGCAGTGCTAGAGGGAACAATGAGCAGTTCTTC
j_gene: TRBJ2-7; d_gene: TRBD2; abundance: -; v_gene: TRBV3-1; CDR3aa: CASSQDGSASGSNEQYF; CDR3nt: TGTGCCAGCAGCCAAGATGGTTCGGCTAGCGGGAGCAACGAGCAGTACTTC
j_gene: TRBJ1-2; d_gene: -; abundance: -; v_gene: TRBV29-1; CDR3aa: CSVELSEYSYGYTF; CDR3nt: TGCAGCGTTGAACTGTCCGAATATAGCTATGGCTACACCTTC
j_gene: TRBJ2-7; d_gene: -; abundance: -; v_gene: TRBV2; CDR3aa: CASSTQGSQYF; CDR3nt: TGTGCCAGCAGCACGCAAGGGTCGCAGTACTTC
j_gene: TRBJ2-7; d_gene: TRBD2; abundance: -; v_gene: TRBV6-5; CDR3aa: CASSRAGAGYEQYF; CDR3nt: TGTGCCAGCAGCCGAGCGGGAGCCGGGTACGAGCAGTACTTC
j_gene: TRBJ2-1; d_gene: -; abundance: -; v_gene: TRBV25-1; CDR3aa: CASSESERHNEQFF; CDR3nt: TGTGCCAGCAGTGAATCCGAGAGGCACAATGAGCAGTTCTTC
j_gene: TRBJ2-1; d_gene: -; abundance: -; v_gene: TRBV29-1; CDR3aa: CSGGDWSNEQFF; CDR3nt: TGCAGCGGGGGGGACTGGTCCAATGAGCAGTTCTTC
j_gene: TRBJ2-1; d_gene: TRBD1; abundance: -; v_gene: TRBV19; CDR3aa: CASSPQQGDNEQFF; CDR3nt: TGTGCCAGTAGTCCCCAACAGGGGGACAATGAGCAGTTCTTC
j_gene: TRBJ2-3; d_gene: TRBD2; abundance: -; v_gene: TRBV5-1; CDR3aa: CASSLGLAGGLSTDTQYF; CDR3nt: TGCGCCAGCAGCTTGGGGCTAGCGGGGGGACTGAGCACAGATACGCAGTATTTT
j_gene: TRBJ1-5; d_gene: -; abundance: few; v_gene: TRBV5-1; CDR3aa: CASSLDSSNQPQHF; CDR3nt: TGCGCCAGCAGCTTGGACAGTAGCAATCAGCCCCAGCATTTT
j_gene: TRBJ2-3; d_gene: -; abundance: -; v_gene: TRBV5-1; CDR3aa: CASSLAEVDTQYF; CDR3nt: TGCGCCAGCAGCTTGGCCGAAGTAGATACGCAGTATTTT
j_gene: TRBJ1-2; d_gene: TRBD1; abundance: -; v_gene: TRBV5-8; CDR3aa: CASKSRQGGGYTF; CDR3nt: TGTGCCAGTAAAAGTAGACAGGGAGGAGGCTACACCTTC
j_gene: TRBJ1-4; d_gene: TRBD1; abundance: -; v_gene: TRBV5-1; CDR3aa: CASSLGGQGLEKLFF; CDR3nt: TGCGCCAGCAGCTTGGGGGGACAGGGATTGGAAAAACTGTTTTTT
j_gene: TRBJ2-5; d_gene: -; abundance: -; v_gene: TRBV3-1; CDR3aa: CASSQGGGQETQYF; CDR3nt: TGTGCCAGCAGCCAAGGTGGAGGGCAAGAGACCCAGTACTTC
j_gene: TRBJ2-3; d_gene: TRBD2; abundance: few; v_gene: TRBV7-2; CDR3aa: CASSFGLADTQYF; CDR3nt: TGTGCCAGCAGCTTTGGACTAGCCGATACGCAGTATTTT
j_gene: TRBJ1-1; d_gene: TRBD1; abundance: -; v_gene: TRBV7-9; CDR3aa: CASSLGQGEAFF; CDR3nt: TGTGCCAGCAGCTTAGGACAGGGTGAAGCTTTCTTT
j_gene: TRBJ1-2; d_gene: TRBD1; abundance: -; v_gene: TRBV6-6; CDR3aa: CASRLRQGIFGYTF; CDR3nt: TGTGCCAGCAGACTTAGACAGGGGATCTTTGGCTACACCTTC
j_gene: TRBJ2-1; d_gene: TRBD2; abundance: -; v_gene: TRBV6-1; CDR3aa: CASRDRAGGPGNEQFF; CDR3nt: TGTGCCAGCAGGGACCGAGCGGGAGGGCCAGGGAATGAGCAGTTCTTC
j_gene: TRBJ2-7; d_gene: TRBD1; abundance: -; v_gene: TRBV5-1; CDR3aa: CASRGGTGGDEQYF; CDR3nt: TGCGCCAGCAGGGGCGGGACAGGGGGAGACGAGCAGTACTTC
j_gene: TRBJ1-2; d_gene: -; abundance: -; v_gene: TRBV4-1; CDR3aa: CASSQDGPRAYGYTF; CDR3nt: TGCGCCAGCAGCCAAGACGGCCCTAGGGCCTATGGCTACACCTTC
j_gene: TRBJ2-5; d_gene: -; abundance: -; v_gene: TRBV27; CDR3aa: CASRSSAQETQYF; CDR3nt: TGTGCCAGCAGAAGCTCAGCTCAAGAGACCCAGTACTTC
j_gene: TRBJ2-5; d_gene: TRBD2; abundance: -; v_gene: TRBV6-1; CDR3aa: CASSEGLGGSQETQYF; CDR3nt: TGTGCCAGCAGTGAAGGTCTGGGAGGGAGTCAAGAGACCCAGTACTTC
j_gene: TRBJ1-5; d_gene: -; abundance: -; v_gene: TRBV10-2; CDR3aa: CASSESQSNQPQHF; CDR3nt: TGCGCCAGCAGTGAGTCGCAGAGCAATCAGCCCCAGCATTTT
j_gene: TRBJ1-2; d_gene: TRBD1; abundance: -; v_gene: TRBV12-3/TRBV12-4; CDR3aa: CASSPTGLVYGYTF; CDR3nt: TGTGCCAGCAGTCCGACAGGGCTGGTCTATGGCTACACCTTC